The 17 T cell receptor beta chains given below trace back to one sample, sequenced in a study of T cell repertoires in cytomegalovirus infection (dated 2019 in TCRdb). Their antigens are not known. These reads were obtained on an Illumina HiSeq 1500. TCRdb's own reprocessing of the public reads used fastp at Q25 and MiXCR and kept productive beta chains. Rows merge per CDR3 protein into single entries with the most common DNA and genes. Counted in this sample were about 700,000 distinct CDR3 sequences; 30% to 40% of them appeared once. About 20% of the sample comes from the top ten. The sample's treatment or condition, from its label and the paper: in vitro stimulation with specific CMV peptide epitopes to enrich CMV-specific T cells. This sample comprised cultured PBMCs, obtained from culture after CMV antigen stimulation. The origin of the receptors is a human donor in good health (CMV status not recorded). Some clones in this sample may be carry-over from other donors' samples.

The chain combines TRBV5-1 with TRBJ2-5; 7 bases are shared with TRBD1. Germline V lookup: CDR1 SGHRS, CDR2 YFSETQ. V lost 4 bases to trimming and J lost 2 bases; unmatched junction nucleotides: 8. The CDR3 length is 15 residues. The CDR3 sequence is CASSVQGTVQETQYF. The CDR3 DNA reads as TGCGCCAGCAGCGTCCAGGGGACAGTACAAGAGACCCAGTACTTC.

This clonotype came up a few times. This chain links TRBV5-1 with TRBJ2-7; a possible D gene is TRBD1 (5 bases). CDR1 SGHRS and CDR2 YFSETQ come from the germline V gene. The CDR3 runs 14 residues. V lost 3 bases to trimming and J lost 2 bases, with 12 bases between them. Written as DNA, the CDR3 is TGCGCCAGCAGCTCGATACAGGCCGCCTACGAGCAGTACTTC. This translates into CASSSIQAAYEQYF.

This chain connects TRBV28 to TRBJ1-5; D may be TRBD1 (6 bases). Germline loops: CDR1 MDHEN, CDR2 SYDVKM. The ends were cut back, 6 bases at V and 3 bases at J, with 18 bases in the middle. The CDR3 is 16 amino acids. CDR3 nucleotide sequence: TGTGCCAGCAGCCCCTTACCAGGACAGTCCAATCAGCCCCAGCATTTT. Its translation: CASSPLPGQSNQPQHF.

The rearrangement links TRBV15 to TRBJ1-1, with D uncertain. The CDR3 length is 14 residues. Per the germline V gene, CDR1 is LNHNV and CDR2 is YYDKDF (reference sequence). Trimming stripped 1 base from V and 2 bases from J, with 8 bases between. CDR3 sequence (DNA): TGTGCCACCAGCAGAGTGGCGGTTAACACTGAAGCTTTCTTT. It yields the protein CATSRVAVNTEAFF.

The chain has TRBV5-4 and TRBJ2-3, with 7 bases fitting TRBD1. V dropped 4 bases and J dropped 6; count of bases not matched to a gene: 5. The CDR3 loop spans 13 amino acids. Germline V gene sequence: CDR1 SGHNT, CDR2 YYREEE (reference sequence). For the CDR3, the DNA is TGTGCCAGCAGCGCCGACAGGGTTGATACGCAGTATTTT. It codes for CASSADRVDTQYF.

This sequence joins TRBV20-1 and TRBJ2-1; possible D gene TRBD2, 6 bases. With 3 bases removed from V and 3 bases from J, the gap between germline ends came to 15 bases. Germline V gives CDR1 DFQATT, CDR2 SNEGSKA (reference sequence). The CDR3 spans 15 residues. The CDR3 sequence: CSASVTGRGYNEQFF. CDR3 DNA: TGCAGTGCTAGCGTTACCGGGAGAGGCTACAATGAGCAGTTCTTC.

The chain joins TRBV19 to TRBJ1-5; weak D call: TRBD1 (5 bases). Trimming pared 5 bases from V and 15 bases from J, leaving 23 bases between. The CDR3 spans 14 residues. Germline V gene data show CDR1 as LNHDA and CDR2 as SQIVND (reference sequence). CDR3 in amino acids: CASSSGVIGASPHF. CDR3 coding DNA: TGTGCCAGTAGTTCCGGTGTAATAGGGGCATCTCCGCATTTT.

The chain employs TRBV27 and TRBJ2-3; perhaps TRBD2 as D (5 bases). CDR1 and CDR2 (germline): MNHEY, SMNVEV (reference sequence). Trimming took off 8 bases at V and 0 bases at J, with 15 bases between the two ends. This CDR3 comprises 15 residues. The CDR3 spells CASGSPGFSTDTQYF. The CDR3 DNA reads TGTGCCAGCGGGAGCCCGGGGTTTAGCACAGATACGCAGTATTTT.

This CDR3 reads CSALTGVNTEAFF. CDR3 in DNA: TGCAGTGCGTTGACAGGAGTGAACACTGAAGCTTTCTTT. The chain combines TRBV20-1 with TRBJ1-1, with D possibly being TRBD1 (6 bases). With 6 bases removed from V and 0 bases from J, the gap between germline ends came to 11 bases. The CDR3 is 13 amino acids. The V gene's germline CDR1 is DFQATT and CDR2 SNEGSKA (reference sequence).

This clonotype has a count of ten or more. This chain joins TRBV7-2 and TRBJ2-1; 13 positions match TRBD2. Germline V gives CDR1 SGHTA, CDR2 FQGNSA. J lost 11 bases, V lost 4 bases, and 20 bases had no gene match. The CDR3 is made up of 19 amino acids. CDR3 amino acids: CASSSMFGLAGAGPLKQFF. The CDR3, as DNA: TGTGCCAGCAGCTCTATGTTTGGACTAGCGGGGGCCGGCCCATTAAAGCAGTTCTTC.

This clonotype appeared a few times. The rearrangement links TRBV10-3 to TRBJ2-2; TRBD2 agrees at 8 bases. The CDR3 runs to 18 residues. V trimming: 5 bases; J trimming: 0 bases; junction bases outside the gene matches: 11. Looked up from germline, CDR1 is ENHRY and CDR2 is SYGVKD. The CDR3 sequence is CAISYIGAGASNTGELFF. The DNA of the CDR3 is TGTGCCATCAGTTACATAGGAGCGGGAGCCTCGAACACCGGGGAGCTGTTTTTT.

The chain carries TRBV6-6 and TRBJ2-7; D tentatively reads TRBD1 or TRBD2 (7 bases each). The CDR3 has 14 residues. The germline gives CDR1 MNHNY, CDR2 SVGAGI (reference sequence). V was clipped by 6 bases and J by 5 bases, with 17 bases between them. The chain's CDR3 is CASRAPGGGHEQYF. CDR3 nucleotide sequence: TGTGCCAGCAGGGCCCCAGGGGGAGGGCACGAGCAGTACTTC.

V gene TRBV7-9 combines with J gene TRBJ1-1; D is undetermined. The germline CDR1 and CDR2 sequences are SEHNR and FQNEAQ (reference sequence). V lost 4 bases to trimming and J lost 0 bases, with 9 bases between them. The CDR3 totals 14 residues. Here the CDR3 reads CASSSPPLNTEAFF. The CDR3 DNA is TGTGCCAGCAGCTCCCCCCCCCTGAACACTGAAGCTTTCTTT.

The chain recombines TRBV12-3 or TRBV12-4 with TRBJ2-2, with 9 nucleotides matching TRBD1. V was pared by 4 bases and J by 7 bases, with 4 bases of the junction left unmatched. This CDR3 region has 14 residues. The CDR3 loop is CASSSGTGIGELFF. CDR3 nucleotide sequence: TGTGCCAGCAGTTCCGGGACAGGGATCGGGGAGCTGTTTTTT.

This clonotype was detected ten times or more. V is TRBV7-9 and J is TRBJ2-3; no clear D gene. Germline V gene data show CDR1 as SEHNR and CDR2 as FQNEAQ (reference sequence). This CDR3 has 13 residues. The V and J ends lost 5 bases and 6 bases respectively, with 12 bases between them. CDR3 sequence (DNA): TGTGCCAGCAGCCGGGCTCGAAGCGATACGCAGTATTTT. This translates into CASSRARSDTQYF.

V is TRBV12-3 or TRBV12-4 and J is TRBJ2-7; 8 bases fit TRBD2. V shed 4 bases and J 6 bases; nucleotides not matched to a gene: 11. This CDR3 contains 15 residues. The CDR3 loop is CASSSTAGDNGEQYF. The CDR3 DNA follows: TGTGCCAGCAGTTCGACAGCGGGAGATAATGGCGAGCAGTACTTC.

This clonotype was seen more than once but under ten times. V gene TRBV5-1 combines with J gene TRBJ2-2; either TRBD1 or TRBD2 may fit D (5 bases each). The germline gives CDR1 SGHRS, CDR2 YFSETQ. V lost 4 bases to trimming and J lost 6 bases, with 13 bases between them. This CDR3 comprises 14 residues. The CDR3 here is CASSPGTTPGELFF. Written as DNA, the CDR3 is TGCGCCAGCAGCCCGGGGACCACCCCCGGGGAGCTGTTTTTT.